The clone carrying this T cell receptor (beta chain) was observed a few times. The antigen is unknown. Germline V CDR1 and CDR2: GTSNPN, SVGIG (reference sequence). The V and J ends lost 0 bases and 10 bases, in that order; junction bases with no gene match: 6. CDR3 length equals 13 residues. The source of the sample is a study of beta chain features in type 1 diabetes. The authors reverse transcribed all of the isolated RNA, so sequencing captured expressed TCRB transcripts. Assay used: immunoSEQ multiplex PCR; TCRdb lists only in-frame clones, some missing. This sample carries approximately 84,000 clones, roughly a third of them seen once, and the ten largest clones take roughly 0.45%. Study conclusions and caveats: TCRB CDR3s from Type 1 diabetes patients were moderately but significantly shorter in all four CD4+ subsets.

Source material: stem cell memory CD4+ T cells from blood. The source of this sequence is a woman in her late teens or twenties in good health. The V gene is TRBV30, the J gene TRBJ1-2; 9 bases fit TRBD1. DNA for the CDR3: TGTGCCTGGAGTGTACCGGGACAGGGATACTACACCTTC. Translated: CAWSVPGQGYYTF.